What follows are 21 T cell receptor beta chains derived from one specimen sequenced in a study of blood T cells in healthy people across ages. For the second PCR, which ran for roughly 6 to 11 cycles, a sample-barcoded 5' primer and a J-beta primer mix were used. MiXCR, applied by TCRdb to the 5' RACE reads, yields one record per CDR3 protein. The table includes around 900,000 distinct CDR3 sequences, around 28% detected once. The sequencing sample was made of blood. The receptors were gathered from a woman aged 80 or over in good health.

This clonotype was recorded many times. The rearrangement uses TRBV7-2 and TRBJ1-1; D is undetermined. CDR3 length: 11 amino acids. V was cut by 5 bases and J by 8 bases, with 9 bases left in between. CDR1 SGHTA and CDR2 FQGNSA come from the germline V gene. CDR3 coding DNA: TGTGCCAGCAGCGGTGCAGAGGAAGCTTTCTTT. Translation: CASSGAEEAFF.

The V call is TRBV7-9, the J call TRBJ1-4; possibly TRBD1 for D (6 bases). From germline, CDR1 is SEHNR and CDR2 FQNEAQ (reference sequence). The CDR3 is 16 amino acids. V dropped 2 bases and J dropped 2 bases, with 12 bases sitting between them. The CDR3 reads CASSLYTGKTNEKLFF. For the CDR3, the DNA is TGTGCCAGCAGCTTATACACAGGGAAGACTAATGAAAAACTGTTTTTT.

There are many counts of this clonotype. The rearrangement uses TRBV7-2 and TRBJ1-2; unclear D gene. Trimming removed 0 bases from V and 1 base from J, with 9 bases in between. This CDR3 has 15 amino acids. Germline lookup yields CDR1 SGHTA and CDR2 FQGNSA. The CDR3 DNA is TGTGCCAGCAGCTTAGCTAGCGTCAGTAACTATGGCTACACCTTC. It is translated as CASSLASVSNYGYTF.

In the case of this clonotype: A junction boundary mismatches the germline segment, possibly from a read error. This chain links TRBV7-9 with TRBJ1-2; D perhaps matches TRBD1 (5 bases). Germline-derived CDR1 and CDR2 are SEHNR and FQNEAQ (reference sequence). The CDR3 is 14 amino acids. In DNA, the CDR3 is TGTGCCAGCAGCTTAGATGTCAGGGTTTATGCCTACACCTTC. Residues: CASSLDVRVYAYTF.

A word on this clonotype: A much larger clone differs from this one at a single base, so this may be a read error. The CDR3 nucleotides are TGCGCCAGCAACAACCCCTCCGGTGAGCAGTACTTC. This gives the protein CASNNPSGEQYF. V is TRBV10-1 and J is TRBJ2-4; D ambiguous. Trimming removed 7 bases from V and 13 bases from J, with 17 bases in between. CDR3 length equals 12 residues. The V gene's germline CDR1 is WNHNN and CDR2 SYGVQD (reference sequence).

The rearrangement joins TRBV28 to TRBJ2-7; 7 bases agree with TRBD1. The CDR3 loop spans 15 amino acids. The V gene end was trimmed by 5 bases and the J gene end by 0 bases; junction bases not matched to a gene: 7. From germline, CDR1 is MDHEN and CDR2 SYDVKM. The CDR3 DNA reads TGTGCCAGCAGTCTCACAGGGGTGAACTCCTACGAGCAGTACTTC. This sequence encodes CASSLTGVNSYEQYF. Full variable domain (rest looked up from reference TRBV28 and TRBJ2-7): DVKVTQSSRYLVKRTGEKVFLECVQDMDHENMFWYRQDPGLGLRLIYFSYDVKMKEKGDIPEGYSVSREKKERFSLILESASTNQTSMYLCASSLTGVNSYEQYFGPGTRLTVT.

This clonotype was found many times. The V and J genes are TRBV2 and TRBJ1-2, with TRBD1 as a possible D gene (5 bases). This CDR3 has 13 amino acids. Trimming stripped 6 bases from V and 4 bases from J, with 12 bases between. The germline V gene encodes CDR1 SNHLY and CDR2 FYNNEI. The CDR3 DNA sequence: TGTGCCAGCAGATCAGGGAGCAGCTATGGCTACACCTTC. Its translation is CASRSGSSYGYTF.

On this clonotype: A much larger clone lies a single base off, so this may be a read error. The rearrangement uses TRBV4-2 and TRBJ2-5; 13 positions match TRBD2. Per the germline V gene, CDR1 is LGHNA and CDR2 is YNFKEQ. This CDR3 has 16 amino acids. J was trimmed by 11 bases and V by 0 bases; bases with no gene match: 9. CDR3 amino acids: CASSQDRGTSGVEQYF. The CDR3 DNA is TGTGCCAGCAGCCAAGACAGGGGGACTAGCGGGGTTGAGCAGTACTTC.

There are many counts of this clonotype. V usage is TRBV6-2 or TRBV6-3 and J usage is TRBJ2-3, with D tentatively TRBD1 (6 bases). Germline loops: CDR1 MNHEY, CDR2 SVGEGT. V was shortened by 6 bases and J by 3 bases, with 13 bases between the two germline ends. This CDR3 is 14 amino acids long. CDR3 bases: TGTGCCAGCAGACAAAACAGGGCTACAGATACGCAGTATTTT. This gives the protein CASRQNRATDTQYF.

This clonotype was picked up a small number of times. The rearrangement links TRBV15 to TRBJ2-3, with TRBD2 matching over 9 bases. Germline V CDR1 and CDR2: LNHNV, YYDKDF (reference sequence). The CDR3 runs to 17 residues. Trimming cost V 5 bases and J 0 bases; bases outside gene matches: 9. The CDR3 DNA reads TGTGCCACCAGCTGGCGACTAGCGGACCCTAGCACAGATACGCAGTATTTT. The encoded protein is CATSWRLADPSTDTQYF. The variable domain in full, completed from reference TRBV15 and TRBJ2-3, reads DAMVIQNPRYQVTQFGKPVTLSCSQTLNHNVMYWYQQKSSQAPKLLFHYYDKDFNNEADTPDNFQSRRPNTSFCFLDIRSPGLGDTAMYLCATSWRLADPSTDTQYFGPGTRLTVL.

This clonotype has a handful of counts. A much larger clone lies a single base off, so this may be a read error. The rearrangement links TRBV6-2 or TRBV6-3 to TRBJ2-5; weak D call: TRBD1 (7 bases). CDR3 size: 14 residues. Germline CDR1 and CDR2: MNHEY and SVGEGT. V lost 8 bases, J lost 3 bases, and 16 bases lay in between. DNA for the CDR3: TGTGCCAGCGGTACGGGGGACAGCAAAGAGACCCAGTACTTC. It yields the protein CASGTGDSKETQYF.

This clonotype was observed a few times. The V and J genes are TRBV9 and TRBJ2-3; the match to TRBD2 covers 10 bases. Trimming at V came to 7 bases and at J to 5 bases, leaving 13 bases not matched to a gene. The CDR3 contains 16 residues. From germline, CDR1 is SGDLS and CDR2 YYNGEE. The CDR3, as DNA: TGTGCCAGCCTCCCCTTCACTAGCGGGGATATAGATACGCAGTATTTT. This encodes CASLPFTSGDIDTQYF.

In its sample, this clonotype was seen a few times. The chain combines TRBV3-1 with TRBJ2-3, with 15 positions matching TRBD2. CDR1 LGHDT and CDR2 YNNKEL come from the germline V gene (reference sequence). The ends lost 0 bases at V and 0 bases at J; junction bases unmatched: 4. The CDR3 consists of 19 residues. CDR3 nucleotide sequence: TGTGCCAGCAGCCAAGAAGGGACTAGCGGGGGGACCAGCACAGATACGCAGTATTTT. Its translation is CASSQEGTSGGTSTDTQYF.

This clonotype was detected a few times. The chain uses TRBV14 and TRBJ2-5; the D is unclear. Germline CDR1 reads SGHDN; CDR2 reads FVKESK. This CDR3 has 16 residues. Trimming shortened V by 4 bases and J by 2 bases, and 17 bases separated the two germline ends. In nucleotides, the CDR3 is TGTGCCAGCAGCCCACGATGGGTAGCAACTCAAGAGACCCAGTACTTC. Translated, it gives CASSPRWVATQETQYF.

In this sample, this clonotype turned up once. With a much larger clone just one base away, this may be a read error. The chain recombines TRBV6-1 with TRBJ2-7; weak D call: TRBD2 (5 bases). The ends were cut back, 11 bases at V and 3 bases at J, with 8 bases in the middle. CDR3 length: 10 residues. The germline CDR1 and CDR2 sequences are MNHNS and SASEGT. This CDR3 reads CAVDFYEQYF. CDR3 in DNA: TGTGCCGTGGACTTCTACGAGCAGTACTTC.

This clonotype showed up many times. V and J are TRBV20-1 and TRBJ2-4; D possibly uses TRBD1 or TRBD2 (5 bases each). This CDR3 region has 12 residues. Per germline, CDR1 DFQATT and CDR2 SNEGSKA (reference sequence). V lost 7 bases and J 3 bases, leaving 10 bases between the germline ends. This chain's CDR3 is CSGRDDKNIQYF. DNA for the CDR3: TGCAGTGGCAGGGACGACAAAAACATTCAGTACTTC.

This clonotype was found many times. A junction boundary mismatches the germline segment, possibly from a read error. The chain's CDR3 is CASSLGTGVTDTQYF. Here the CDR3 DNA reads TGTGCCAGCAGCTTGGGGACAGGGGTCACAGATACGCAGTATTTT. The chain couples TRBV5-1 to TRBJ2-3; TRBD1 matches 10 bases. The CDR3 consists of 15 residues. CDR1 SGHRS and CDR2 YFSETQ come from the germline V gene.

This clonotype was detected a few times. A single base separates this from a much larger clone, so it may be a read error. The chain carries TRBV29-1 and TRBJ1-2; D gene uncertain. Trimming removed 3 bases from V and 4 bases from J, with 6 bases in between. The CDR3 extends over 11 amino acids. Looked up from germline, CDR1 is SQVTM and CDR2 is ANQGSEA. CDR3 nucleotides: TGCAGCGTTGACAGGTGCTATGGCTACACCTTC. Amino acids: CSVDRCYGYTF. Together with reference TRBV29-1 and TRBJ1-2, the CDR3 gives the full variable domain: SAVISQKPSRDICQRGTSLTIQCQVDSQVTMMFWYRQQPGQSLTLIATANQGSEATYESGFVIDKFPISRPNLTFSTLTVSNMSPEDSSIYLCSVDRCYGYTFGSGTRLTVV.

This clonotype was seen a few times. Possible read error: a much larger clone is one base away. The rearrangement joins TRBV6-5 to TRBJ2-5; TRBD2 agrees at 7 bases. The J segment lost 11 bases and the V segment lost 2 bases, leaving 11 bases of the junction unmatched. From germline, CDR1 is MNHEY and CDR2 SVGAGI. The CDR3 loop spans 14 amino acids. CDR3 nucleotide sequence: TGTGCCAGCAGTTACCTCAGCGGGAAGAATGAGCAGTACTTC. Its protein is CASSYLSGKNEQYF.

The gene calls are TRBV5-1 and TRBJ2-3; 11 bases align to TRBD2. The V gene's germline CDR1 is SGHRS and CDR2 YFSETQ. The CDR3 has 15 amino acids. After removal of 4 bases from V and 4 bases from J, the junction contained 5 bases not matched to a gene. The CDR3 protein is CASSILAGVADTQYF. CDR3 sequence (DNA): TGCGCCAGCAGCATACTAGCGGGAGTCGCAGATACGCAGTATTTT.

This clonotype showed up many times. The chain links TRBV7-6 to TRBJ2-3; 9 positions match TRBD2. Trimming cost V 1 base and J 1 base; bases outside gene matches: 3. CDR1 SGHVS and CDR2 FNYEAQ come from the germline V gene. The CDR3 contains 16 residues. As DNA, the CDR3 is TGTGCCAGCAGCTTAGGGACTAGCGAGGGCACAGATACGCAGTATTTT. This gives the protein CASSLGTSEGTDTQYF.